Detailed here is one TCR beta chain. The data originate from a study of blood T cell repertoires in COVID-19. About the study: COVID-19 samples, acute and convalescent, were from the United States, Italy and Spain.

TCRdb's copy holds only in-frame clones and misses some; the assay was immunoSEQ multiplex PCR. The sample carries 200,000 to 300,000 clones, 65% to 85% recorded once. The length of the CDR3 is 16 residues. Germline CDR1 and CDR2: SGHDT and YYEEEE. The J segment lost 4 bases and the V segment lost 0 bases, leaving 6 bases of the junction unmatched. Sequencing used peripheral blood. This sequence joins TRBV5-6 and TRBJ2-3; 9 bases align to TRBD2. The source of this sequence is a woman between 40 and 50 years old who had recovered from COVID-19. As DNA, the CDR3 is TGTGCCAGCAGCTTGGTGGCGGGGGGGTACGCAGATACGCAGTATTTT. Translated: CASSLVAGGYADTQYF.